This TCR beta chain stems from a study of T cells after yellow fever vaccination. One entry per CDR3 protein, called by TCRdb with MiXCR from the 5' RACE reads. The table includes just under 600,000 distinct CDR3 sequences, roughly 13% detected once. V was pared by 5 bases and J by 0 bases, with 10 bases of the junction left unmatched. This CDR3 contains 18 residues. The germline CDR1 and CDR2 sequences are SGHAT and FQNNGV. This clonotype was picked up a small number of times. V usage is TRBV11-2 and J usage is TRBJ2-3; TRBD2 matches at 11 bases. The TCR comes from a man aged 25 to 45 who received the YFV17D yellow fever vaccine. The starting material was PBMCs, obtained on the day of the yellow fever booster vaccination. CDR3 loop: CASSVGTSGVYSTDTQYF. The DNA of the CDR3 is TGTGCCAGCAGCGTCGGGACTAGCGGCGTCTATAGCACAGATACGCAGTATTTT.